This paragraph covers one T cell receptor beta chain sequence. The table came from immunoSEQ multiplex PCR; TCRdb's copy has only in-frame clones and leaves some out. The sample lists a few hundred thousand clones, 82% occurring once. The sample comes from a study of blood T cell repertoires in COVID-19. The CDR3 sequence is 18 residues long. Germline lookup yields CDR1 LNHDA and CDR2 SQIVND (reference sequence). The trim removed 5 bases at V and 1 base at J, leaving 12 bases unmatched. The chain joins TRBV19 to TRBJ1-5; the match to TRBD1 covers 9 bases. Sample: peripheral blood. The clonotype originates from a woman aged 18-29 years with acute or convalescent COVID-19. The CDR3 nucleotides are TGTGCCAGTAGTTCAAAGACAGGGGGGGCGTTAAGCAATCAGCCCCAGCATTTT. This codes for CASSSKTGGALSNQPQHF.